This TCR beta chain was sequenced during a study of T cells in Graves' hyperthyroidism and ophthalmopathy. RNA transcripts served as the template for amplifying TCR beta CDR3 regions. Researchers ran a first-round RT-PCR on the TCR CDR3 using the HTBI primer set. TCRdb reprocessed the multiplex PCR reads via MiXCR and lists one record per CDR3 protein. The data show hundreds of thousands of distinct CDR3 sequences, 15% to 20% seen once. Specimen: blood. The TCR sequence derives from a woman aged 45-60 years with Graves' hyperthyroidism that later progressed to Graves' ophthalmopathy.

CDR3 region: CASGGAGAGELFF. The CDR3 nucleotides are TGTGCCAGCGGGGGGGCCGGCGCCGGGGAGCTGTTTTTT. This rearrangement joins TRBV2 to TRBJ2-2; maybe TRBD2 (7 bases). The CDR3 length is 13 residues. Germline V gene data show CDR1 as SNHLY and CDR2 as FYNNEI. The V end lost 8 bases, the J end lost 6 bases, and 13 bases lay between the germline ends.